The 15 T cell receptor beta chains below were found in one sample sequenced in a study of blood T cells in healthy people across ages. The authors ran a second PCR of about 6 to 11 cycles using a sample-barcoded 5' primer and a J-beta primer mix. Using its own MiXCR run on the 5' RACE reads, TCRdb lists one record per CDR3 protein. The table lists 700,000 to 950,000 distinct CDR3 sequences, 35% to 45% of them singletons, with roughly 20% in the top ten. The sample consisted of blood. The receptors were sampled from a woman aged 55-75 years in good health.

There are a few counts of this clonotype. The gene calls are TRBV7-2 and TRBJ2-1, with D perhaps TRBD2 (6 bases). Judging by the DNA end, TRBJ2-7 fits better; the J call may be wrong. The CDR3 runs to 15 residues. Germline V CDR1 and CDR2: SGHTA, FQGNSA. This CDR3 is CASSPTGDGYNEQYF. In nucleotides, the CDR3 is TGTGCCAGCAGCCCTACGGGGGACGGCTACAATGAGCAGTACTTC.

The CDR3 protein is CASSYATGLPDTQYF. CDR3 in DNA: TGTGCCAGCAGCTACGCGACAGGGCTCCCAGATACGCAGTATTTT. The gene calls are TRBV7-9 and TRBJ2-3; 7 nucleotides line up with TRBD1. Germline CDR1 reads SEHNR; CDR2 reads FQNEAQ (reference sequence). The CDR3 totals 15 residues. Trimming removed 4 bases from V and 4 bases from J; junction bases left unmatched: 8.

This clonotype was observed a handful of times. This chain uses TRBV7-2 with TRBJ2-5; D unresolved. Looked up from germline, CDR1 is SGHTA and CDR2 is FQGNSA. The CDR3 has 14 amino acids. V was clipped by 5 bases and J by 9 bases, with 19 bases between them. CDR3 sequence (DNA): TGTGCCAGCAGCCCGGGCCCTCTCCCGGAGCCCCAGTACTTC. Residues: CASSPGPLPEPQYF.

V gene TRBV7-3 combines with J gene TRBJ2-1, with no clear D. This CDR3 spans 12 amino acids. Trimming stripped 4 bases from V and 7 bases from J, with 8 bases between. Germline V gene lookup returns CDR1 SGHTA and CDR2 FQGTGA. Here the CDR3 reads CASSSRVNEQFF. The CDR3 DNA reads as TGTGCCAGCAGCTCCCGCGTTAATGAGCAGTTCTTC.

The chain carries TRBV19 and TRBJ1-6; 7 nucleotides match TRBD1. Looked up from germline, CDR1 is LNHDA and CDR2 is SQIVND (reference sequence). CDR3 length equals 18 residues. Trimming cost V 4 bases and J 0 bases; bases outside gene matches: 9. CDR3 sequence: CASSRTTGLSSYNSPLHF. DNA of the CDR3: TGTGCCAGTAGTAGGACGACAGGGCTGAGCTCCTATAATTCACCCCTCCACTTT. Using reference TRBV19 and TRBJ1-6 for the parts outside the CDR3, the full variable domain is DGGITQSPKYLFRKEGQNVTLSCEQNLNHDAMYWYRQDPGQGLRLIYYSQIVNDFQKGDIAEGYSVSREKKESFPLTVTSAQKNPTAFYLCASSRTTGLSSYNSPLHFGNGTRLTVT.

The chain recombines TRBV4-2 with TRBJ1-5, with no clear D. The CDR3 sequence is 18 residues long. The germline gives CDR1 LGHNA, CDR2 YNFKEQ. The ends were cut back, 0 bases at V and 2 bases at J, with 17 bases in the middle. Here the CDR3 DNA reads TGTGCCAGCAGCCAAGATTTGGCCGGATGGGTTGGCAATCAGCCCCAGCATTTT. Encoded protein: CASSQDLAGWVGNQPQHF.

This clonotype was counted between two and nine times. One end of the junction fails to match germline, which may point to a read error. The V gene is TRBV29-1, the J gene TRBJ1-2; a weak D match, TRBD1 (6 bases). CDR1 is SQVTM and CDR2 is ANQGSEA in the germline V gene. The CDR3 is made up of 14 amino acids. This CDR3 is CSIENRDQNYGYTF. CDR3 nucleotide sequence: TGCAGCATTGAGAACAGGGACCAGAACTATGGCTACACCTTC.

The chain recombines TRBV5-6 with TRBJ2-1; D is possibly TRBD1 (5 bases). CDR1 is SGHDT, CDR2 YYEEEE, per germline. This CDR3 region has 15 residues. V was cut by 1 base and J by 8 bases, with 16 bases left in between. The CDR3 DNA is TGTGCCAGCAGCTTGCCCAGGGAAAAGGCCGATGAGCAGTTCTTC. It yields the protein CASSLPREKADEQFF.

This clonotype occurred a few times. The genes are TRBV20-1 and TRBJ1-2; a possible D gene is TRBD1 (5 bases). V gave up 6 bases and J gave up 5 bases, with 13 bases separating them. The CDR3 loop spans 12 amino acids. Germline values: CDR1 DFQATT, CDR2 SNEGSKA (reference sequence). CDR3 in amino acids: CSATSGGYGYTF. The CDR3 DNA reads TGCAGTGCCACGAGCGGGGGGTATGGCTACACCTTC.

V and J are TRBV21-1 and TRBJ2-5; the table's D call, TRBD2, was not checked against the DNA. TRBV21-1 constitutes a pseudogene. The CDR3 has 16 amino acids. CDR3 sequence reads: CASSKNGTSGRSGQYF. In DNA form, the CDR3 reads TGTGCCAGCAGCAAAAACGGGACTAGCGGGAGGTCTGGGCAGTACTTC.

This clonotype was detected only a few times. The V and J genes are TRBV20-1 and TRBJ2-4; D unclear. The CDR3 totals 14 residues. Germline loops: CDR1 DFQATT, CDR2 SNEGSKA (reference sequence). The ends were cut back, 5 bases at V and 6 bases at J, with 17 bases in the middle. CDR3 coding DNA: TGCAGTGCTCCCATACACTTAACCGGAAACATTCAGTACTTC. This codes for CSAPIHLTGNIQYF.

The V call is TRBV20-1, the J call TRBJ2-5; the D gene is possibly TRBD2 (6 bases). V lost 3 bases and J lost 4, with 15 bases in between. The CDR3 covers 14 residues. Germline V gene data show CDR1 as DFQATT and CDR2 as SNEGSKA (reference sequence). The CDR3: CSASHRERGETQYF. CDR3 coding DNA: TGCAGTGCTAGCCACCGGGAGAGGGGAGAGACCCAGTACTTC.

In the case of this clonotype: This may be a read error: a much more frequent sequence differs by one nucleotide. The CDR3 sequence is CASSVVSAPGSRGIEQYF. The CDR3 DNA sequence: TGTGCCAGCAGCGTAGTGAGTGCCCCGGGCAGCCGGGGCATTGAGCAGTACTTC. The gene calls are TRBV9 and TRBJ2-5; D assignment may be TRBD1 or TRBD2 (5 bases each). Per germline, CDR1 SGDLS and CDR2 YYNGEE. Trimming cost V 0 bases and J 11 bases, with 29 bases left between them. The CDR3 extends over 18 amino acids.

This clonotype was counted between two and nine times. V is TRBV9 and J is TRBJ2-5; D remains unclear. The germline V and J ends were trimmed by 1 base and 2 bases, with 12 bases remaining between them. The CDR3 runs 15 residues. Germline CDR1 and CDR2: SGDLS and YYNGEE. The CDR3 coding sequence is TGTGCCAGCAGCGTATCAGGACGAGAACAAGAGACCCAGTACTTC. Amino acids: CASSVSGREQETQYF.

The chain has TRBV30 and TRBJ2-3, with a tentative D call TRBD1 (7 bases). Germline values: CDR1 GTSNPN, CDR2 SVGIG (reference sequence). With 3 bases removed from V and 5 bases from J, the gap between germline ends came to 27 bases. The CDR3 runs to 18 residues. As DNA, the CDR3 is TGTGCCTGGAGCCCTTTCGGGAGAGGGGGCTCCGGGGTAGATACGCAGTATTTT. It specifies CAWSPFGRGGSGVDTQYF.